The rows below give T cell receptor beta chains drawn from one sample of a study of cytomegalovirus exposure and HLA in healthy donors. Clones were sequenced by immunoSEQ multiplex PCR, and TCRdb holds only the in-frame ones, with some missing. The sample holds under 300,000 clones, approximately 83% seen once. Sequenced material: PBMCs. The receptors were sampled from a woman between 18 and 29 years old in good health and CMV-seronegative. The CDR3 runs from the conserved cysteine through the conserved F or W. Each record gives: V gene, J gene, D gene, clone size, CDR3 length, CDR3 DNA, CDR3 protein. The D gene is left open where the match is weak. Clone size, where shown, is once, few, many, or a class for clones that have expanded.

v_call: TRBV7-9
j_call: TRBJ2-5
d_call: .
clone_size: .
cdr3_length: 14
cdr3_nt: TGTGCCAGCAGCTTCGGAGTCGGAGGAGAGACCCAGTACTTC
cdr3_aa: CASSFGVGGETQYF

v_call: TRBV28
j_call: TRBJ1-5
d_call: .
clone_size: once
cdr3_length: 15
cdr3_nt: TGTGCCAGCAGCTCCCCAGGGTATAGCAATCAGCCCCAGCATTTT
cdr3_aa: CASSSPGYSNQPQHF

v_call: TRBV10-2
j_call: TRBJ2-3
d_call: TRBD1
clone_size: .
cdr3_length: 14
cdr3_nt: TGCGCCACCGCGGGACAGGGGTCTACAGATACGCAGTATTTT
cdr3_aa: CATAGQGSTDTQYF

v_call: TRBV6-5
j_call: TRBJ1-6
d_call: TRBD1
clone_size: .
cdr3_length: 15
cdr3_nt: TGTGCCAGCAGTGCACAGGGGGCAGATAATTCACCCCTCCACTTT
cdr3_aa: CASSAQGADNSPLHF

v_call: TRBV5-6
j_call: TRBJ1-5
d_call: .
clone_size: .
cdr3_length: 16
cdr3_nt: TGTGCCAGCAGCTTGTATAGACAGGCTAGCAATCAGCCCCAGCATTTT
cdr3_aa: CASSLYRQASNQPQHF

v_call: TRBV7-2
j_call: TRBJ1-5
d_call: .
clone_size: .
cdr3_length: 15
cdr3_nt: TGTGCCAGCAGCGAAAGGACGGGAAGCAATCAGCCCCAGCATTTT
cdr3_aa: CASSERTGSNQPQHF

v_call: TRBV6-5
j_call: TRBJ2-7
d_call: TRBD1
clone_size: once
cdr3_length: 15
cdr3_nt: TGTGCCAGCAGTTACTTGGGACAGAGACTCTACGAGCAGTACTTC
cdr3_aa: CASSYLGQRLYEQYF

v_call: TRBV30
j_call: TRBJ1-4
d_call: .
clone_size: once
cdr3_length: 15
cdr3_nt: TGTGCCTGGAGTGTAGTAGGGGTCTACAATGAAAAACTGTTTTTT
cdr3_aa: CAWSVVGVYNEKLFF

v_call: TRBV30
j_call: TRBJ2-1
d_call: .
clone_size: .
cdr3_length: 15
cdr3_nt: TGTGCCTGGATCAAGTCACAGTGGTCCTACAATGAGCAGTTCTTC
cdr3_aa: CAWIKSQWSYNEQFF

v_call: TRBV2
j_call: TRBJ2-7
d_call: TRBD1
clone_size: .
cdr3_length: 11
cdr3_nt: TGTGCCATAAGGGACAGTGGCGAGCAGTACTTC
cdr3_aa: CAIRDSGEQYF

v_call: TRBV30
j_call: TRBJ2-2
d_call: TRBD1
clone_size: .
cdr3_length: 15
cdr3_nt: TGTGCCTGGAGTGTAGGGACAGGGGGCGCCGGGGAGCTGTTTTTT
cdr3_aa: CAWSVGTGGAGELFF

v_call: TRBV19
j_call: TRBJ1-2
d_call: .
clone_size: .
cdr3_length: 16
cdr3_nt: TGTGCCAGTAGTATTCCCGGAGAGAAAGTATACTATGGCTACACCTTC
cdr3_aa: CASSIPGEKVYYGYTF

v_call: TRBV28
j_call: TRBJ1-2
d_call: .
clone_size: .
cdr3_length: 13
cdr3_nt: TGTGCCAGCAGCCTTCGAGGGTTCTATGGCTACACCTTC
cdr3_aa: CASSLRGFYGYTF

v_call: TRBV28
j_call: TRBJ1-6
d_call: TRBD1
clone_size: .
cdr3_length: 17
cdr3_nt: TGTGCCAGCAGGCGCGGACAGGGGGCAACTTATAATTCACCCCTCCACTTT
cdr3_aa: CASRRGQGATYNSPLHF

v_call: TRBV29-1
j_call: TRBJ2-1
d_call: .
clone_size: .
cdr3_length: 13
cdr3_nt: TGCAGCGTTAACCCAAGGATGGGGGGTGAGCAGTTCTTC
cdr3_aa: CSVNPRMGGEQFF

v_call: TRBV2
j_call: TRBJ2-7
d_call: .
clone_size: .
cdr3_length: 12
cdr3_nt: TGTGCCAGCAGCCCCCTGAGGAGGGAGCAGTACTTC
cdr3_aa: CASSPLRREQYF

v_call: TRBV2
j_call: TRBJ2-7
d_call: TRBD2
clone_size: .
cdr3_length: 14
cdr3_nt: TGTGCCAGCATAGGGACTAGCGGTTCCTACGAGCAGTACTTC
cdr3_aa: CASIGTSGSYEQYF

v_call: TRBV19
j_call: TRBJ1-1
d_call: TRBD1
clone_size: once
cdr3_length: 13
cdr3_nt: TGTGCCAGTAGTGGACAGGGAAAGTGGGGAGCTTTCTTT
cdr3_aa: CASSGQGKWGAFF

v_call: TRBV2
j_call: TRBJ2-4
d_call: TRBD2
clone_size: .
cdr3_length: 16
cdr3_nt: TGTGCCAGCACCCGGACTAGCGGGGGGGTGGGAAACATTCAGTACTTC
cdr3_aa: CASTRTSGGVGNIQYF

v_call: TRBV6-1
j_call: TRBJ1-2
d_call: .
clone_size: .
cdr3_length: 14
cdr3_nt: TGTGCCAGCAGTGAGGGGAGGGCAAACTATGGCTACACCTTC
cdr3_aa: CASSEGRANYGYTF

v_call: TRBV11-3
j_call: TRBJ2-2
d_call: .
clone_size: .
cdr3_length: 15
cdr3_nt: TGTGCCAGCAGCTTAGGAGGTATTGGGACCGGGGAGCTGTTTTTT
cdr3_aa: CASSLGGIGTGELFF

v_call: TRBV9
j_call: TRBJ2-5
d_call: .
clone_size: .
cdr3_length: 18
cdr3_nt: TGTGCCAGCAGCGTAGCGGGGGGCGCAGGGGTTTTGAGTGAGACCCAGTACTTC
cdr3_aa: CASSVAGGAGVLSETQYF

v_call: TRBV2
j_call: TRBJ1-4
d_call: .
clone_size: .
cdr3_length: 14
cdr3_nt: TGTGCCAGCAGTGACGGCAGGGCGAATGAAAAACTGTTTTTT
cdr3_aa: CASSDGRANEKLFF

v_call: TRBV19
j_call: TRBJ1-4
d_call: .
clone_size: once
cdr3_length: 14
cdr3_nt: TGTGCCAGTAAGGGGGAGATAGAGGATGAAAAACTGTTTTTT
cdr3_aa: CASKGEIEDEKLFF

v_call: TRBV10-3
j_call: TRBJ1-2
d_call: .
clone_size: .
cdr3_length: 12
cdr3_nt: TGTGCCATCAGTGCGGTAGGAGGGGGCTACACCTTC
cdr3_aa: CAISAVGGGYTF

v_call: TRBV6-1
j_call: TRBJ2-1
d_call: .
clone_size: .
cdr3_length: 15
cdr3_nt: TGTGCCAGCAGTGAATCTGGCGGTCCCTACAATGAGCAGTTCTTC
cdr3_aa: CASSESGGPYNEQFF

v_call: TRBV27
j_call: TRBJ2-7
d_call: TRBD2
clone_size: .
cdr3_length: 15
cdr3_nt: TGTGCCAGCAGTCCCGGGACTAGCGGGGGCTACGAGCAGTACTTC
cdr3_aa: CASSPGTSGGYEQYF

v_call: TRBV19
j_call: TRBJ1-2
d_call: .
clone_size: .
cdr3_length: 15
cdr3_nt: TGTGCCAGCGATTCTTCGGACAGAACGAACTATGGCTACACCTTC
cdr3_aa: CASDSSDRTNYGYTF

v_call: TRBV25-1
j_call: TRBJ2-3
d_call: TRBD2
clone_size: .
cdr3_length: 16
cdr3_nt: TGTGCCAGCAATAGCGAAGCGGGGGCGATCACAGATACGCAGTATTTT
cdr3_aa: CASNSEAGAITDTQYF

v_call: TRBV7-8
j_call: TRBJ2-7
d_call: .
clone_size: .
cdr3_length: 13
cdr3_nt: TGTGCCAGCAGCTTAGTAACAGGGAACGAGCAGTACTTC
cdr3_aa: CASSLVTGNEQYF

v_call: TRBV9
j_call: TRBJ1-4
d_call: TRBD1
clone_size: .
cdr3_length: 15
cdr3_nt: TGTGCCAGCACCCAAGGAGACAGGGATAATGAAAAACTGTTTTTT
cdr3_aa: CASTQGDRDNEKLFF

v_call: TRBV2
j_call: TRBJ2-5
d_call: TRBD2
clone_size: .
cdr3_length: 14
cdr3_nt: TGTGCCAGCAGTTCCCGACTAGCGGTGGAGACCCAGTACTTC
cdr3_aa: CASSSRLAVETQYF

v_call: TRBV19
j_call: TRBJ2-5
d_call: TRBD2
clone_size: .
cdr3_length: 16
cdr3_nt: TGTGCCAGTAGTCTAATACTAGCGGGAGTGGGAGAGACCCAGTACTTC
cdr3_aa: CASSLILAGVGETQYF

v_call: TRBV4-2
j_call: TRBJ1-4
d_call: .
clone_size: .
cdr3_length: 17
cdr3_nt: TGTGCCAGCAGCCAATCGACTCAGGGGACTAGGAATGAAAAACTGTTTTTT
cdr3_aa: CASSQSTQGTRNEKLFF

v_call: TRBV9
j_call: TRBJ2-5
d_call: TRBD2
clone_size: .
cdr3_length: 15
cdr3_nt: TGTGCCAGCAGCGTATCTAGCGGCAGCCAAGAGACCCAGTACTTC
cdr3_aa: CASSVSSGSQETQYF

v_call: TRBV11-3
j_call: TRBJ2-5
d_call: .
clone_size: .
cdr3_length: 13
cdr3_nt: TGTGCCAGCAGCCAAGGGGTCCGAGAGACCCAGTACTTC
cdr3_aa: CASSQGVRETQYF

v_call: TRBV10-1
j_call: TRBJ2-7
d_call: TRBD1
clone_size: .
cdr3_length: 13
cdr3_nt: TGCGCCAGCAGCTCGGGACAGGGCGACGAGCAGTACTTC
cdr3_aa: CASSSGQGDEQYF

v_call: TRBV18
j_call: TRBJ2-7
d_call: TRBD1
clone_size: .
cdr3_length: 15
cdr3_nt: TGTGCCAGCTCACCTACCGGGACAGGGGCCAACGAGCAGTACTTC
cdr3_aa: CASSPTGTGANEQYF

v_call: TRBV7-2
j_call: TRBJ1-1
d_call: .
clone_size: .
cdr3_length: 13
cdr3_nt: TGTGCCAGCAGCCCCAAAGGGGGACGCGAAGCTTTCTTT
cdr3_aa: CASSPKGGREAFF

v_call: TRBV7-3
j_call: TRBJ2-5
d_call: .
clone_size: .
cdr3_length: 15
cdr3_nt: TGTGCCAGCAGCCTAAGTCGGGGTCGAGGAGAGACCCAGTACTTC
cdr3_aa: CASSLSRGRGETQYF

v_call: TRBV10-2
j_call: TRBJ2-1
d_call: .
clone_size: once
cdr3_length: 12
cdr3_nt: TGCGCCAGCAGTGGACCGGGACTGGAGCAGTTCTTC
cdr3_aa: CASSGPGLEQFF

v_call: TRBV2
j_call: TRBJ1-5
d_call: TRBD1
clone_size: few
cdr3_length: 15
cdr3_nt: TGTGCCAGCAGTATTGGGACAGCCAGCAATCAGCCCCAGCATTTT
cdr3_aa: CASSIGTASNQPQHF

v_call: TRBV9
j_call: TRBJ2-7
d_call: TRBD2
clone_size: .
cdr3_length: 15
cdr3_nt: TGTGCCAGCAGCGCCGGGACTAGCGGGGCTTACGAGCAGTACTTC
cdr3_aa: CASSAGTSGAYEQYF

v_call: TRBV7-8
j_call: TRBJ2-7
d_call: TRBD2
clone_size: .
cdr3_length: 18
cdr3_nt: TGTGCCAGCAGCCCCTACCCGACTAGCGGGGGGGCATTTAACGAGCAGTACTTC
cdr3_aa: CASSPYPTSGGAFNEQYF

v_call: TRBV28
j_call: TRBJ2-3
d_call: TRBD1
clone_size: .
cdr3_length: 12
cdr3_nt: TGTGCCAGCAGTCAGGCCGGGACAGGGGCATATTTT
cdr3_aa: CASSQAGTGAYF

v_call: TRBV27
j_call: TRBJ2-2
d_call: .
clone_size: few
cdr3_length: 14
cdr3_nt: TGTGCCAGCAGTGTGGGGGGGAACACCGGGGAGCTGTTTTTT
cdr3_aa: CASSVGGNTGELFF

v_call: TRBV5-1
j_call: TRBJ2-7
d_call: .
clone_size: .
cdr3_length: 12
cdr3_nt: TGCGCCAGCAGCTTGGACCAGGGGAAGCAGTACTTC
cdr3_aa: CASSLDQGKQYF

v_call: TRBV27
j_call: TRBJ1-6
d_call: .
clone_size: few
cdr3_length: 13
cdr3_nt: TGTGCCAGCAGCCGGGCGGGGGGATCTCCTCCCCACTTT
cdr3_aa: CASSRAGGSPPHF

v_call: TRBV6-5
j_call: TRBJ2-2
d_call: .
clone_size: .
cdr3_length: 15
cdr3_nt: TGTGCCAGCAGTCGACGCGGAGTAGACACCGGGGAGCTGTTTTTT
cdr3_aa: CASSRRGVDTGELFF

v_call: TRBV5-4
j_call: TRBJ2-7
d_call: .
clone_size: .
cdr3_length: 14
cdr3_nt: TGTGCCAGCAGCTTGGGAATGGACACCTACGAGCAGTACTTC
cdr3_aa: CASSLGMDTYEQYF

v_call: TRBV6-4
j_call: TRBJ1-1
d_call: .
clone_size: .
cdr3_length: 14
cdr3_nt: TGTGCCAGCAGTGACACAAGTATGAACACTGAAGCTTTCTTT
cdr3_aa: CASSDTSMNTEAFF

v_call: TRBV20-1
j_call: TRBJ2-5
d_call: .
clone_size: .
cdr3_length: 11
cdr3_nt: TGCAGTGCTAGAGATCTGGAGACCCAGTACTTC
cdr3_aa: CSARDLETQYF